This T cell receptor (beta chain) originates from a study of immune evolution from preneoplasia to lung adenocarcinoma. Points from the study as a whole: Highest clonality occurred in KRAS-mutant, not EGFR-mutant or double wild-type, nodules.

This clone was seen a few times. Its antigen is unknown. This table comes from immunoSEQ multiplex PCR, and its TCRdb copy is limited to in-frame clones, with some not included. Altogether a few thousand clones are present, around 78% being singletons, with the ten largest covering roughly 3.5%. V was clipped by 4 bases and J by 6 bases, with 14 bases between them. The CDR3 runs to 13 residues. Germline V CDR1 and CDR2: SGHDT, YYEEEE. The V gene is TRBV5-6, the J gene TRBJ2-7, with a tentative D call TRBD2 (6 bases). The clonotype comes from a person aged 60-79 years with lung adenocarcinoma. Sequenced material: FFPE minimally invasive lung adenocarcinoma tissue. The CDR3 bases are TGTGCCAGCAGCCCGGTGGGAGGAGGCGAGCAGTACTTC. Amino acid sequence: CASSPVGGGEQYF.